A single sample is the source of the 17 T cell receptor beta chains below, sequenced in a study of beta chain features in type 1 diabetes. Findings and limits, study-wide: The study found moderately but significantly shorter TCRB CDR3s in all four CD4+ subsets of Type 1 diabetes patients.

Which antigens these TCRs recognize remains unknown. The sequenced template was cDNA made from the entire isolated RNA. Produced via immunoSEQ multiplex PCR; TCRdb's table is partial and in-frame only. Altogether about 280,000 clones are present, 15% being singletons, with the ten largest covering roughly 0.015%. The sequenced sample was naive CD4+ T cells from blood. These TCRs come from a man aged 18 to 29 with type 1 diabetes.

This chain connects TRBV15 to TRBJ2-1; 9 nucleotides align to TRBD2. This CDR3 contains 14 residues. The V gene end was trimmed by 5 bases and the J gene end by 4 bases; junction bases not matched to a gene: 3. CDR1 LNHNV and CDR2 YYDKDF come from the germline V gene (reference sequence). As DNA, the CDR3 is TGTGCCACCAGCTTGGGACTAGCATACAATGAGCAGTTCTTC. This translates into CATSLGLAYNEQFF.

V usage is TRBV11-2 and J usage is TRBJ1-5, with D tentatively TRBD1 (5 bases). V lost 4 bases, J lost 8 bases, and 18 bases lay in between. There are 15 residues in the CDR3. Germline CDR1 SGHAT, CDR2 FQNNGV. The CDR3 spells CASSWAGTSGEPQHF. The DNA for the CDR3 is TGTGCCAGCAGCTGGGCGGGGACCTCTGGGGAGCCCCAGCATTTT. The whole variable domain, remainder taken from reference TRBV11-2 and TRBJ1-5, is EAGVAQSPRYKIIEKRQSVAFWCNPISGHATLYWYQQILGQGPKLLIQFQNNGVVDDSQLPKDRFSAERLKGVDSTLKIQPAKLEDSAVYLCASSWAGTSGEPQHFGDGTRLSIL.

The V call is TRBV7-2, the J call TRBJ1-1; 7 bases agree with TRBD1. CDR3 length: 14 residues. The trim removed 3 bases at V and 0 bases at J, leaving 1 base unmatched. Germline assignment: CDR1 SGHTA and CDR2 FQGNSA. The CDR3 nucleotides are TGTGCCAGCAGCTTCGGGACAGTGAACACTGAAGCTTTCTTT. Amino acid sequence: CASSFGTVNTEAFF.

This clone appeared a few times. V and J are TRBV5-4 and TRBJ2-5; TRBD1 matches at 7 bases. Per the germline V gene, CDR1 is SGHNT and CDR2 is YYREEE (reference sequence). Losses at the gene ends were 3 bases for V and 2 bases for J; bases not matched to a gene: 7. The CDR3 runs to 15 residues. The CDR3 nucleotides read TGTGCCAGCAGCTCCCCGGGACAGACGCAAGAGACCCAGTACTTC. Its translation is CASSSPGQTQETQYF.

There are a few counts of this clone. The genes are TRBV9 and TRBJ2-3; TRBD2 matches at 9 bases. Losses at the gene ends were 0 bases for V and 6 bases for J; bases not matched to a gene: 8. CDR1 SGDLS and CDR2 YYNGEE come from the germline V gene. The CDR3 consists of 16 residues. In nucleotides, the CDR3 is TGTGCCAGCAGCGTAGGGCTAGCGGGGCCCACGGATACGCAGTATTTT. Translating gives CASSVGLAGPTDTQYF.

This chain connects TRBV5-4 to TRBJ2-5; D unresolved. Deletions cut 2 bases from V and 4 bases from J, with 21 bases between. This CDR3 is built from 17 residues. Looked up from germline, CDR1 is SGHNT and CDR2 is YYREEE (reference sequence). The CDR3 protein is CASSLVGGVIRRETQYF. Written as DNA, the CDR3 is TGTGCCAGCAGCTTAGTTGGTGGAGTAATACGAAGAGAGACCCAGTACTTC.

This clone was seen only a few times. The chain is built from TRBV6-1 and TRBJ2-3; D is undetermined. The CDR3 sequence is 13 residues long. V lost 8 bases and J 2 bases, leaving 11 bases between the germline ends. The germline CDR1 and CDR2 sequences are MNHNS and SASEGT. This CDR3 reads CASVWSLTDTQYF. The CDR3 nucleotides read TGTGCCAGCGTTTGGAGTCTCACAGATACGCAGTATTTT.

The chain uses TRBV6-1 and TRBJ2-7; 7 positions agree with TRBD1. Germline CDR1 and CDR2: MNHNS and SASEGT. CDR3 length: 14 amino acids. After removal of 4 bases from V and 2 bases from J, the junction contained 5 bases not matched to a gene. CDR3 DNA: TGTGCCAGCAGTGGCCAAAGGGGGCCCTACGAGCAGTACTTC. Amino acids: CASSGQRGPYEQYF.

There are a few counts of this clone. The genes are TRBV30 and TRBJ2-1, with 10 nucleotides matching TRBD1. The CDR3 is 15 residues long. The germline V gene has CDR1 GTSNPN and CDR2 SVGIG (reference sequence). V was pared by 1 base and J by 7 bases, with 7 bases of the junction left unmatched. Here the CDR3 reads CAWSAGTGDTNEQFF. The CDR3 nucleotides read TGTGCCTGGAGTGCCGGGACAGGGGACACAAATGAGCAGTTCTTC.

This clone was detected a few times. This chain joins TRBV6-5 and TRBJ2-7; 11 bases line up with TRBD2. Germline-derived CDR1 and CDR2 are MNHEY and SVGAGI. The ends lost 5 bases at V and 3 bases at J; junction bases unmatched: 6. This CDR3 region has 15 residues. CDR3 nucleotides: TGTGCCAGCAGTCAACTAGCGGGAGATGTCTACGAGCAGTACTTC. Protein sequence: CASSQLAGDVYEQYF.

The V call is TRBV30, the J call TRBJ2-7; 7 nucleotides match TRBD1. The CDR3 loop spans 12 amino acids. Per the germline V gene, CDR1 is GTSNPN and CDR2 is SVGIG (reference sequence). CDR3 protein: CALSRGTYEQYF. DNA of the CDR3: TGTGCTCTCTCCAGGGGGACCTACGAGCAGTACTTC.

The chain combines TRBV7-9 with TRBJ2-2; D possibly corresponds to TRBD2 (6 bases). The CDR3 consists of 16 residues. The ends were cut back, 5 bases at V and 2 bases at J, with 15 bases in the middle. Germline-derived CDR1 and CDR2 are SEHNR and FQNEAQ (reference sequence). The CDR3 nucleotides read TGTGCCAGCAGCCCCGGCTGGGGGGTTAACACCGGGGAGCTGTTTTTT. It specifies CASSPGWGVNTGELFF.

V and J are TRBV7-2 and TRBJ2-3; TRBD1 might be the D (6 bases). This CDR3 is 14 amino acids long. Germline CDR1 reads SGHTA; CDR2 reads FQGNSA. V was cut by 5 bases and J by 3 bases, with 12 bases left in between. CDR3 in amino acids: CASSRYRETDTQYF. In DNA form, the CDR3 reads TGTGCCAGCAGCCGGTACAGGGAGACAGATACGCAGTATTTT.

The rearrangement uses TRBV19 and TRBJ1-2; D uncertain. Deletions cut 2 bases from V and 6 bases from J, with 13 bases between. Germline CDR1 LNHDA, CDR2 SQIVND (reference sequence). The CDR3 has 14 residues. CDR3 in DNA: TGTGCCAGTAGTATACGACTCGCCCCCAATGGCTACACCTTC. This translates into CASSIRLAPNGYTF.

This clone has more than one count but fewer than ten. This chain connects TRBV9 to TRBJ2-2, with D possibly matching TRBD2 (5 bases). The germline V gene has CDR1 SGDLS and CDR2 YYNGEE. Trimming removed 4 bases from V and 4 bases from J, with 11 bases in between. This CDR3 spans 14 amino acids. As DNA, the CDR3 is TGTGCCAGCAGCCTCCGGGATTTCACCGGGGAGCTGTTTTTT. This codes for CASSLRDFTGELFF.

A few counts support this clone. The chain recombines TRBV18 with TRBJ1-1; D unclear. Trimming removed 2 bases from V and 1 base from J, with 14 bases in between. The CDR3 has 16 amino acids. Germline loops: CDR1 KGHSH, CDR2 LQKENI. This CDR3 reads CASSPRSPNQNTEAFF. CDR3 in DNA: TGTGCCAGCTCACCAAGGAGTCCTAACCAGAACACTGAAGCTTTCTTT.

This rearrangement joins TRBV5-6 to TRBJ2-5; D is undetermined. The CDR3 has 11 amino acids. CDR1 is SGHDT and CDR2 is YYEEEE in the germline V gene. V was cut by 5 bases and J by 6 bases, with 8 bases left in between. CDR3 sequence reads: CASSRTQTQYF. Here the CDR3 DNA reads TGTGCCAGCAGTCGAACTCAGACCCAGTACTTC.